These 32 T cell receptor beta chains were sequenced from one sample in a study of T cell clones after liver transplantation. Some clones are missing from TCRdb's copy, which holds only in-frame ones; the method was immunoSEQ multiplex PCR. This table holds 65,000 to 80,000 clones, under 90% found once. The sample here was CD4+ T cells from blood, taken before liver transplant. These receptors were collected from a human donor who received a liver transplant.

The CDR3: CASSYGQGEVRGNTIYF. CDR3 sequence (DNA): TGTGCCAGCAGCTACGGACAGGGAGAGGTGCGGGGAAACACCATATATTTT. The chain combines TRBV11-3 with TRBJ1-3, with 8 positions matching TRBD1. Germline V gene lookup returns CDR1 SGHNT and CDR2 YENEEA. Unmatched junction bases numbered 12, after V lost 4 bases and J lost 4 bases. CDR3 length: 17 residues.

The V and J genes are TRBV27 and TRBJ2-3; possible D gene TRBD2, 6 bases. The germline gives CDR1 MNHEY, CDR2 SMNVEV (reference sequence). The CDR3 consists of 14 residues. V lost 7 bases to trimming and J lost 3 bases, with 14 bases between them. The CDR3 sequence is CASTDRERTDTQYF. The CDR3 DNA follows: TGTGCCAGCACGGACCGGGAGAGGACAGATACGCAGTATTTT.

The V and J genes are TRBV27 and TRBJ2-7; 12 bases align to TRBD2. The V gene end was trimmed by 5 bases and the J gene end by 0 bases; junction bases not matched to a gene: 2. CDR3 size: 15 residues. In germline, CDR1 is MNHEY, CDR2 SMNVEV (reference sequence). This CDR3 reads CASSTSGRPSYEQYF. The CDR3 DNA is TGTGCCAGCAGTACTAGCGGGAGGCCCTCCTACGAGCAGTACTTC.

The V call is TRBV15, the J call TRBJ2-3; 10 bases agree with TRBD2. Germline V gene data show CDR1 as LNHNV and CDR2 as YYDKDF (reference sequence). The V gene end was trimmed by 1 base and the J gene end by 5 bases; junction bases not matched to a gene: 6. This CDR3 is 16 amino acids long. DNA for the CDR3: TGTGCCACCAGCAGAGGTCTAGCGGGAGTGGGAGATACGCAGTATTTT. Translating gives CATSRGLAGVGDTQYF.

The rearrangement uses TRBV7-3 and TRBJ2-1; D remains unclear. The CDR3 loop spans 15 amino acids. Germline CDR1 reads SGHTA; CDR2 reads FQGTGA. The germline V and J ends were trimmed by 3 bases and 0 bases, with 9 bases remaining between them. The CDR3 reads CASSLAVSSYNEQFF. In DNA, the CDR3 is TGTGCCAGCAGCTTGGCGGTTAGCTCCTACAATGAGCAGTTCTTC.

This sequence joins TRBV12-5 and TRBJ1-1, with D possibly TRBD1 on 6 matching bases. Trimming took 8 bases from V and 7 from J, leaving 11 bases between them. Germline CDR1 is LGHNT and CDR2 is FRNRAP. The CDR3 sequence is 11 residues long. CDR3 nucleotide sequence: TGTGCTAGTACCCGAGGGGGTGAAGCTTTCTTT. Translated, it gives CASTRGGEAFF.

Turning to this clone: An end of the junction does not agree with germline; a read error may underlie this. The chain has TRBV29-1 and TRBJ2-1; 7 bases line up with TRBD1. The CDR3 is made up of 13 amino acids. The germline V gene encodes CDR1 SQVTM and CDR2 ANQGSEA. CDR3 sequence: CSVEDRDHRTEFF. The CDR3 nucleotides are TGCAGCGTGGAAGACAGGGATCATCGTACGGAGTTCTTC.

V usage is TRBV9 and J usage is TRBJ1-5, with a weak D call TRBD1 (5 bases). The CDR3 covers 16 residues. Trimming pared 6 bases from V and 0 bases from J, leaving 16 bases between. Germline V gives CDR1 SGDLS, CDR2 YYNGEE. The CDR3 DNA is TGTGCCAGCAAGTCCGAGAGGGGAAATAGCAATCAGCCCCAGCATTTT. Protein sequence: CASKSERGNSNQPQHF.

V gene TRBV9 combines with J gene TRBJ2-2, with TRBD2 as a possible D gene (5 bases). V shed 0 bases and J shed 5 bases, with 11 bases lying between them. The germline V gene has CDR1 SGDLS and CDR2 YYNGEE. The CDR3 loop spans 15 amino acids. CDR3 region: CASSVGLPGTGELFF. DNA for the CDR3: TGTGCCAGCAGCGTAGGGCTACCGGGAACCGGGGAGCTGTTTTTT.

V and J are TRBV19 and TRBJ1-4; no clear D. The V end lost 5 bases, the J end lost 0 bases, and 7 bases lay between the germline ends. This CDR3 contains 14 residues. Germline V lookup: CDR1 LNHDA, CDR2 SQIVND (reference sequence). The CDR3 spells CASSRPTTNEKLFF. As DNA, the CDR3 is TGTGCCAGTAGTCGACCGACAACTAATGAAAAACTGTTTTTT.

This clone has a single count. The V and J genes are TRBV6-4 and TRBJ2-1; a possible D gene is TRBD2 (6 bases). CDR1 is MRHNA and CDR2 is SNTAGT in the germline V gene. The CDR3 covers 15 residues. The V end lost 3 bases, the J end lost 2 bases, and 11 bases lay between the germline ends. CDR3 nucleotide sequence: TGTGCCAGCAGTGAGCGGGAAGGAGCCTACAATGAGCAGTTCTTC. Residues: CASSEREGAYNEQFF.

The chain is built from TRBV19 and TRBJ2-3; 8 nucleotides match TRBD1. V gave up 4 bases and J gave up 2 bases; unmatched junction bases: 2. This CDR3 is built from 14 residues. CDR1 is LNHDA, CDR2 SQIVND, per germline (reference sequence). The CDR3 loop is CASSTTGVTDTQYF. The CDR3 region has the DNA TGTGCCAGTAGTACGACAGGGGTCACAGATACGCAGTATTTT.

As DNA, the CDR3 is TGTGCCAGCAGTTCTCCGGCCTCTAACTATGGCTACACCTTC. It translates to CASSSPASNYGYTF. The chain combines TRBV6-5 with TRBJ1-2; D is unresolved. In germline, CDR1 is MNHEY, CDR2 SVGAGI. The V and J ends lost 4 bases and 0 bases respectively, with 9 bases between them. This CDR3 spans 14 amino acids.

This clone was detected only a few times. V and J are TRBV11-1 and TRBJ1-1; 7 bases are shared with TRBD1. CDR3 size: 15 residues. Germline V lookup: CDR1 SGHAT, CDR2 FQDESV (reference sequence). V lost 0 bases, J lost 4 bases, and 5 bases stayed unmatched. CDR3 DNA: TGTGCCAGCAGCTTAGCGAGGACAGGCTCCACTGAAGCTTTCTTT. This encodes CASSLARTGSTEAFF.

The V call is TRBV4-1, the J call TRBJ1-1, with no clear D. The CDR3 covers 16 residues. The ends were cut back, 1 base at V and 3 bases at J, with 15 bases in the middle. CDR1 MGHRA and CDR2 YSYEKL come from the germline V gene. The chain's CDR3 is CASSQALHTPDTEAFF. The CDR3 region has the DNA TGCGCCAGCAGCCAAGCCCTACACACGCCGGACACTGAAGCTTTCTTT.

This chain connects TRBV15 to TRBJ1-4; D is unclear. The CDR3 has 18 amino acids. CDR1 is LNHNV, CDR2 YYDKDF, per germline (reference sequence). Deletions cut 6 bases from V and 0 bases from J, with 20 bases between. The CDR3 bases are TGTGCCACCAGAGCTCGGACCAACCCCTTTTCAACTAATGAAAAACTGTTTTTT. Protein: CATRARTNPFSTNEKLFF.

V usage is TRBV5-4 and J usage is TRBJ2-7; no definite D call. This CDR3 has 13 residues. Germline CDR1 reads SGHNT; CDR2 reads YYREEE (reference sequence). The V end was cut by 4 bases, the J end by 2 bases, with 10 bases between. The CDR3 sequence is CASSRQGAYEQYF. As DNA, the CDR3 is TGTGCCAGCAGCAGGCAAGGTGCCTACGAGCAGTACTTC.

The chain recombines TRBV5-1 with TRBJ1-1; 7 bases are shared with TRBD1. This CDR3 is built from 15 residues. Germline trimming cut 6 bases from V and 4 bases from J; bases unmatched to any gene: 12. Germline assignment: CDR1 SGHRS and CDR2 YFSETQ. In DNA, the CDR3 is TGCGCCAGCACCCCTGGTCAGACAGGGTTCACTGAAGCTTTCTTT. The encoded protein is CASTPGQTGFTEAFF. The complete variable domain, with remaining parts taken from reference TRBV5-1 and TRBJ1-1, reads KAGVTQTPRYLIKTRGQQVTLSCSPISGHRSVSWYQQTPGQGLQFLFEYFSETQRNKGNFPGRFSGRQFSNSRSEMNVSTLELGDSALYLCASTPGQTGFTEAFFGQGTRLTVV.

Only one count was recorded for this clone. The chain carries TRBV6-6 and TRBJ1-1; D gene uncertain. The CDR3 length is 13 residues. Germline-derived CDR1 and CDR2 are MNHNY and SVGAGI (reference sequence). Trimming took off 8 bases at V and 1 base at J, with 11 bases between the two ends. The CDR3 region has the DNA TGTGCCAGCCTCCGACGAGGGAACACTGAAGCTTTCTTT. Residues: CASLRRGNTEAFF.

J is TRBJ1-4 and V is TRBV19; perhaps TRBD1 as D (6 bases). The V gene's germline CDR1 is LNHDA and CDR2 SQIVND (reference sequence). The V gene lost 7 bases and the J gene lost 0 bases, with 12 bases spanning the gap. This CDR3 spans 15 amino acids. CDR3 DNA sequence: TGTGCCAGTACCACAGGGTTTTCAACTAATGAAAAACTGTTTTTT. Its protein is CASTTGFSTNEKLFF.

The genes are TRBV2 and TRBJ2-5, with 8 bases fitting TRBD1. The CDR3 spans 13 residues. Germline assignment: CDR1 SNHLY and CDR2 FYNNEI. The trim removed 7 bases at V and 4 bases at J, leaving 5 bases unmatched. The DNA of the CDR3 is TGTGCCAGCACGCAGGGGGCTCGAGAGACCCAGTACTTC. As protein: CASTQGARETQYF.

V gene TRBV6-5 combines with J gene TRBJ1-1; possibly TRBD1 for D (5 bases). From germline, CDR1 is MNHEY and CDR2 SVGAGI. This CDR3 has 15 residues. With 2 bases removed from V and 0 bases from J, the gap between germline ends came to 10 bases. The CDR3 is CASSYEGIMNTEAFF. CDR3 nucleotides: TGTGCCAGCAGTTACGAGGGGATTATGAACACTGAAGCTTTCTTT.

With regard to this clone: This same CDR3 is encoded by further DNA sequences in the sample. The CDR3 nucleotides read TGTGCCAGCAGCCCACTAGCGGGGGCCTACAATGAGCAGTTCTTC. It encodes CASSPLAGAYNEQFF. This sequence joins TRBV7-2 and TRBJ2-1; 11 bases align to TRBD2. The CDR3 consists of 15 residues. Germline CDR1 reads SGHTA; CDR2 reads FQGNSA. Trimming took 5 bases from V and 2 from J; bases not matched to a gene: 2.

The chain recombines TRBV19 with TRBJ2-7; perhaps TRBD2 as D (6 bases). CDR1 is LNHDA, CDR2 SQIVND, per germline (reference sequence). V lost 5 bases to trimming and J lost 4 bases, with 18 bases between them. This CDR3 has 15 amino acids. For the CDR3, the DNA is TGTGCCAGTAGTTTGGTATGGCAGGCGGGGTACGAGCAGTACTTC. Amino acids: CASSLVWQAGYEQYF.

V and J are TRBV19 and TRBJ2-2; 10 positions agree with TRBD2. CDR1 is LNHDA and CDR2 is SQIVND in the germline V gene (reference sequence). This CDR3 comprises 15 residues. V lost 8 bases to trimming and J lost 0 bases; unmatched junction nucleotides: 3. In DNA, the CDR3 is TGTGCCAGTTTTAGCGGGAGGACGAACACCGGGGAGCTGTTTTTT. This sequence encodes CASFSGRTNTGELFF.

This chain connects TRBV5-1 to TRBJ1-4; TRBD1 might be the D (6 bases). V gave up 3 bases and J gave up 0 bases, with 12 bases separating them. From germline, CDR1 is SGHRS and CDR2 YFSETQ. The CDR3 sequence is 16 residues long. The CDR3 nucleotides are TGCGCCAGCAGCTGGACGACAGGAGCAACTAATGAAAAACTGTTTTTT. It translates to CASSWTTGATNEKLFF. The full variable domain, its missing parts supplied by reference TRBV5-1 and TRBJ1-4, is KAGVTQTPRYLIKTRGQQVTLSCSPISGHRSVSWYQQTPGQGLQFLFEYFSETQRNKGNFPGRFSGRQFSNSRSEMNVSTLELGDSALYLCASSWTTGATNEKLFFGSGTQLSVL.

The gene calls are TRBV28 and TRBJ1-2; no firm D call. CDR3 size: 12 residues. Trimming took 8 bases from V and 2 from J, leaving 9 bases between them. Germline V gene data show CDR1 as MDHEN and CDR2 as SYDVKM. CDR3 loop: CASYTLNYGYTF. Here the CDR3 DNA reads TGTGCCAGCTATACACTCAACTATGGCTACACCTTC.

This chain connects TRBV6-1 to TRBJ2-3; maybe TRBD2 (6 bases). Per the germline V gene, CDR1 is MNHNS and CDR2 is SASEGT. Trimming shortened V by 6 bases and J by 5 bases, and 18 bases separated the two germline ends. CDR3 size: 15 residues. The DNA of the CDR3 is TGTGCCAGCAGCCCCCCGCCCGGGAGTGTAGATACGCAGTATTTT. This sequence encodes CASSPPPGSVDTQYF.

This clone was recorded at least ten times. The gene calls are TRBV18 and TRBJ2-4, with D perhaps matching TRBD2 (6 bases). Trimming shortened V by 3 bases and J by 1 base, and 10 bases separated the two germline ends. Germline V gene data show CDR1 as KGHSH and CDR2 as LQKENI. This CDR3 is built from 15 residues. The CDR3 loop is CASSPGRGAKNIQYF. The CDR3 DNA reads as TGTGCCAGCTCACCCGGTCGGGGGGCCAAAAACATTCAGTACTTC.

The CDR3: CASSQDGDLSGANVLTF. The DNA of the CDR3 is TGCGCCAGCAGCCAAGATGGGGATCTCTCTGGGGCCAACGTCCTGACTTTC. J is TRBJ2-6 and V is TRBV4-1; no definite D call. With 0 bases removed from V and 0 bases from J, the gap between germline ends came to 9 bases. Germline V CDR1 and CDR2: MGHRA, YSYEKL. The CDR3 extends over 17 amino acids.

This rearrangement joins TRBV6-5 to TRBJ1-1; TRBD1 aligns across 10 bases. The V gene's germline CDR1 is MNHEY and CDR2 SVGAGI. The length of the CDR3 is 12 residues. Trimming cost V 2 bases and J 11 bases; bases outside gene matches: 2. DNA of the CDR3: TGTGCCAGCAGTTACCCGGGACAGGGGGCTTTCTTT. The encoded protein is CASSYPGQGAFF.

This clone was counted between two and nine times. The chain joins TRBV15 to TRBJ2-4, with 7 positions matching TRBD2. J lost 2 bases, V lost 5 bases, and 12 bases had no gene match. The CDR3 is 17 residues long. The germline CDR1 and CDR2 sequences are LNHNV and YYDKDF (reference sequence). Written as DNA, the CDR3 is TGTGCCACCAGCTGGACCAAGACTAGCAGGCCCAAAAACATTCAGTACTTC. Translation: CATSWTKTSRPKNIQYF.